This T cell receptor (beta chain) was identified during a study of T cell responses to AZD1222 COVID-19 vaccine. The study's findings and limits: Vaccine-associated CD4 TCRs spanned spike, dominant at 160-218 and 743-854. Unmutated regions of variants are reportedly targeted by nearly half of spike-specific TCRs. The sample set comprised mostly white British donors with more females, and clonal diversity was possibly underestimated. At baseline, seropositivity was found in only a handful of AZD1222 recipients.

On this clone: The antigen remains unidentified.

This CDR3 is built from 14 residues. With 0 bases removed from V and 4 bases from J, the gap between germline ends came to 8 bases. CDR1 is SGHRS and CDR2 is YFSETQ in the germline V gene. Assay: immunoSEQ multiplex PCR; the TCRdb copy retains only in-frame clones and omits some. The sample includes roughly 54,000 clones, approximately 88% of them seen just once. The chain links TRBV5-1 to TRBJ1-5; D is uncertain. The material sequenced was peripheral blood, taken 28 days after the second AZD1222 dose. The TCR was taken from an adult who received the AZD1222 COVID-19 vaccine. CDR3 loop: CASSLDGDNQPQHF. CDR3 sequence (DNA): TGCGCCAGCAGCTTGGATGGAGATAATCAGCCCCAGCATTTT.